The entry below describes one T cell receptor beta chain. Using immunoSEQ multiplex PCR, the repertoire was profiled, and TCRdb retains in-frame clones only, with some absent. The table records about 75,000 clones, approximately 96% of them present only once. This sample is drawn from a study of technical replicates of blood from four donors. CDR1 is SNHLY, CDR2 FYNNEI, per germline. Trimming removed 7 bases from V and 0 bases from J, with 12 bases in between. CDR3 size: 15 residues. This clonotype was obtained from a human donor in good health. The chain links TRBV2 to TRBJ1-4, with D possibly TRBD1 on 6 matching bases. The sample comprised T cells isolated from PBMCs. CDR3 loop: CASTGTRATNEKLFF. The CDR3 DNA follows: TGTGCCAGCACTGGGACACGTGCAACTAATGAAAAACTGTTTTTT. The full variable domain, with the rest looked up from reference TRBV2 and TRBJ1-4, is EPEVTQTPSHQVTQMGQEVILRCVPISNHLYFYWYRQILGQKVEFLVSFYNNEISEKSEIFDDQFSVERPDGSNFTLKIRSTKLEDSAMYFCASTGTRATNEKLFFGSGTQLSVL.